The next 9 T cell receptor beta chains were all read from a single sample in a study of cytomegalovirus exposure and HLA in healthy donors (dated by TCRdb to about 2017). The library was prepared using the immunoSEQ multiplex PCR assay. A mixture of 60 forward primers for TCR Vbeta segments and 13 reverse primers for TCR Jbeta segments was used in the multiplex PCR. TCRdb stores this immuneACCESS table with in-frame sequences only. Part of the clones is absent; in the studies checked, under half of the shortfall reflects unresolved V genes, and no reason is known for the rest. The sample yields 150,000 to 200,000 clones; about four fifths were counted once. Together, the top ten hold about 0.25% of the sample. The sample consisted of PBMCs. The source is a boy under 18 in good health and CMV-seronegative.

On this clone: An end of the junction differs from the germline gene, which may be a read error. The CDR3 is CASSRTSGRNEQFF. The CDR3, as DNA: TGTGCTAGCAGCAGAACTAGCGGGCGCAATGAGCAGTTCTTC. This sequence joins TRBV7-7 and TRBJ2-1; 9 bases agree with TRBD2. CDR1 is SSHAT, CDR2 FNYEAQ, per germline (reference sequence). The CDR3 runs 14 residues.

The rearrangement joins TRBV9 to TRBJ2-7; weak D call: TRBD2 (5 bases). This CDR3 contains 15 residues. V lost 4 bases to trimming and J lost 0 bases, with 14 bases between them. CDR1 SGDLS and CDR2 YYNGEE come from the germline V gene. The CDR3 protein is CASSPSRASSYEQYF. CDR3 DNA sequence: TGTGCCAGCAGCCCCTCGCGGGCTAGCTCCTACGAGCAGTACTTC.

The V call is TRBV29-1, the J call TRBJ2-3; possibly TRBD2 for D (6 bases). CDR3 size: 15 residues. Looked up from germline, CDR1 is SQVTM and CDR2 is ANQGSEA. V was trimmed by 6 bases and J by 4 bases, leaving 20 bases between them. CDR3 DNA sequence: TGCAGCGTCACGTGGGGCGGGATGAGCGCAGATACGCAGTATTTT. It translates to CSVTWGGMSADTQYF.

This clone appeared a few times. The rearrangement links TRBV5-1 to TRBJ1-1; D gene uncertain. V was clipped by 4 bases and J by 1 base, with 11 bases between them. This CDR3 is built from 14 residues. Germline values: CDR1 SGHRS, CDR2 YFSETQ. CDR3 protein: CASSPSPGNTEAFF. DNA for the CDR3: TGCGCCAGCAGCCCCTCGCCCGGGAACACTGAAGCTTTCTTT.

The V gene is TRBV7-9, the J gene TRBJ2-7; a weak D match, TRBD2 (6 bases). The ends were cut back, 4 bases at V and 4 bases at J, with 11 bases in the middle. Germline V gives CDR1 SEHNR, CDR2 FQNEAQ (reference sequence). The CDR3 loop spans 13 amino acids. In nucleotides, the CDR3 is TGTGCCAGCAGCTCGGGACTGCAATACGAGCAGTACTTC. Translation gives CASSSGLQYEQYF.

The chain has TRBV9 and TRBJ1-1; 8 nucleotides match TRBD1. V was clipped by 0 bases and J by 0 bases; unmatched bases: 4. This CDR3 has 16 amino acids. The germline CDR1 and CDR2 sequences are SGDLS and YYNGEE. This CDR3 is CASSVVQGGMNTEAFF. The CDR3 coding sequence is TGTGCCAGCAGCGTAGTACAGGGGGGAATGAACACTGAAGCTTTCTTT.

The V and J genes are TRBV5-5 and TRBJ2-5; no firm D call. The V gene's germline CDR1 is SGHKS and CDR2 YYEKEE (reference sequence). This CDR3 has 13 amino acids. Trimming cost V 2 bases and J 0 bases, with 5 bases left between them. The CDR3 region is CASSLINQETQYF. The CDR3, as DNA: TGTGCCAGCAGCTTAATAAACCAAGAGACCCAGTACTTC.

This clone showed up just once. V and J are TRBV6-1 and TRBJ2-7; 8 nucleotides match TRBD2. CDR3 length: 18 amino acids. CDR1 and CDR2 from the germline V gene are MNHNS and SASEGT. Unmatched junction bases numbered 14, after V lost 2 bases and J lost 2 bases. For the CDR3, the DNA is TGTGCCAGCAGTGAATACCCCGCCACGGGAGGGACCGCCTACGAGCAGTACTTC. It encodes CASSEYPATGGTAYEQYF.

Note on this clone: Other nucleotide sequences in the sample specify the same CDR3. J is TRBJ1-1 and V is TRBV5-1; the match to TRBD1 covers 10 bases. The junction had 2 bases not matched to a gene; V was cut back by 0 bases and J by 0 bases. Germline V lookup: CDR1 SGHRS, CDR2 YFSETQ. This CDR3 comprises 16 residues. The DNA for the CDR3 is TGCGCCAGCAGCTTGGGGACAGGGGGTATGAACACTGAAGCTTTCTTT. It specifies CASSLGTGGMNTEAFF. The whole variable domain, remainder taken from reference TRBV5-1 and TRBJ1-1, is KAGVTQTPRYLIKTRGQQVTLSCSPISGHRSVSWYQQTPGQGLQFLFEYFSETQRNKGNFPGRFSGRQFSNSRSEMNVSTLELGDSALYLCASSLGTGGMNTEAFFGQGTRLTVV.